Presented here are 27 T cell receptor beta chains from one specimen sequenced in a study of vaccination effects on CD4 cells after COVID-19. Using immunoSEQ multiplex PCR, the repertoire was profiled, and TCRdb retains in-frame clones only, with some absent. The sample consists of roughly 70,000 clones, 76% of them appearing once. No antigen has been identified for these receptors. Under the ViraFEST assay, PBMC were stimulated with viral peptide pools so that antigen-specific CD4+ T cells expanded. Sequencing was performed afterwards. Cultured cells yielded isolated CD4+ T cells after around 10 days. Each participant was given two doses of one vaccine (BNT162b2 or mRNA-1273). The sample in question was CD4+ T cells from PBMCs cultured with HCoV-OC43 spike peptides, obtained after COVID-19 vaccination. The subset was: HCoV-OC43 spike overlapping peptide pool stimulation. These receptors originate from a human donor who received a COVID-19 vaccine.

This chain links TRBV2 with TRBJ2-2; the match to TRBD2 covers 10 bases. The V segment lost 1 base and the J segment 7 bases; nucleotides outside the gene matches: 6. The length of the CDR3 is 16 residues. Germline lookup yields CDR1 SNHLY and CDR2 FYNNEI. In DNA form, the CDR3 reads TGTGCCAGCAGTGAAGGGACTAGCGGATTCATCGGGGAGCTGTTTTTT. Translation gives CASSEGTSGFIGELFF. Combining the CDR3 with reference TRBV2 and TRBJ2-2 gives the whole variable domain EPEVTQTPSHQVTQMGQEVILRCVPISNHLYFYWYRQILGQKVEFLVSFYNNEISEKSEIFDDQFSVERPDGSNFTLKIRSTKLEDSAMYFCASSEGTSGFIGELFFGEGSRLTVL.

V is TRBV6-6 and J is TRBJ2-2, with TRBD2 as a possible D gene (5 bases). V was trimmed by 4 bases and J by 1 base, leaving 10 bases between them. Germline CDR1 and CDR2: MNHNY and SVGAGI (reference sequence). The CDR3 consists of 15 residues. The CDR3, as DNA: TGTGCCAGCAGTTTCACCGGGAAGAACACCGGGGAGCTGTTTTTT. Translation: CASSFTGKNTGELFF.

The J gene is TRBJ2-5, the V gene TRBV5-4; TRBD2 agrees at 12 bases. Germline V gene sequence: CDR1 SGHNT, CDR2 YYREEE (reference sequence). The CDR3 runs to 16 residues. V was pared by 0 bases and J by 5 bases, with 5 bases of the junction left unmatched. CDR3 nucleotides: TGTGCCAGCAGCTTGGTCCGGACTAGCGGGGTGGAGACCCAGTACTTC. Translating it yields CASSLVRTSGVETQYF.

The CDR3 nucleotides are TGTGCCAGCAGCCCCCTCAACAGGGAGACCCAGTACTTC. Encoded protein: CASSPLNRETQYF. The rearrangement joins TRBV5-6 to TRBJ2-5, with a possible D match to TRBD1 (5 bases). The CDR3 consists of 13 residues. Per germline, CDR1 SGHDT and CDR2 YYEEEE. The ends were cut back, 4 bases at V and 5 bases at J, with 12 bases in the middle.

CDR3 protein: CASSLAAGAEKLFF. The CDR3 DNA follows: TGTGCCAGCAGCTTAGCGGCCGGGGCGGAAAAACTGTTTTTT. The chain uses TRBV7-9 and TRBJ1-4; possibly TRBD1 for D (5 bases). The length of the CDR3 is 14 residues. Germline assignment: CDR1 SEHNR and CDR2 FQNEAQ (reference sequence). Trimming removed 0 bases from V and 8 bases from J, with 10 bases in between.

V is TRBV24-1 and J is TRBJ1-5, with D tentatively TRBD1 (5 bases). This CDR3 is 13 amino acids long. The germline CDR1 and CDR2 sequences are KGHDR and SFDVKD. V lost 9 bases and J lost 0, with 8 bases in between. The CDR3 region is CATAGGSNQPQHF. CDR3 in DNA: TGTGCCACCGCCGGGGGTAGCAATCAGCCCCAGCATTTT.

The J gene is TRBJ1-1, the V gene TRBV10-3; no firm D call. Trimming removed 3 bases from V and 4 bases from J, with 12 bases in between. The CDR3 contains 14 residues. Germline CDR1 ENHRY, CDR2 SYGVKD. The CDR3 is CAISDNLGRTEAFF. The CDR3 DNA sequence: TGTGCCATCAGTGATAACCTAGGGCGCACTGAAGCTTTCTTT.

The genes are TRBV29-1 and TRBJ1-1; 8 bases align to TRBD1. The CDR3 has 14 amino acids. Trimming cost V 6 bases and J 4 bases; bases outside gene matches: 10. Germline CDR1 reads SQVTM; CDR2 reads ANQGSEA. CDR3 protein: CSVIPGGAGTEAFF. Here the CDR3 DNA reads TGCAGCGTAATACCAGGGGGCGCGGGCACTGAAGCTTTCTTT.

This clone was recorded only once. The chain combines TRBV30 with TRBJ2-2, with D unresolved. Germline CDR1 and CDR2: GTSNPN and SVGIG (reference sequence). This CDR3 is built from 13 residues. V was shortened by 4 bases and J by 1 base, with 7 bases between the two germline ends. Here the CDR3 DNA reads TGTGCCTGGACGACTGGGAACACCGGGGAGCTGTTTTTT. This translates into CAWTTGNTGELFF.

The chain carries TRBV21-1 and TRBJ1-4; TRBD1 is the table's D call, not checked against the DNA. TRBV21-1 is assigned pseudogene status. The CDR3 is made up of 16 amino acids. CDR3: CASSKGGPLRNEKLFF. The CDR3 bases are TGTGCCAGCAGCAAAGGGGGCCCTTTAAGGAATGAAAAACTGTTTTTT.

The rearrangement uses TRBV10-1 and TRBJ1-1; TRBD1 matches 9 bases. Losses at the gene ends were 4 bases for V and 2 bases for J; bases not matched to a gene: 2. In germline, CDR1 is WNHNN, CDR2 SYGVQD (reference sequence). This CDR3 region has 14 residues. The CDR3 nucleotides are TGCGCCAGCAGTGGGACAGGGGCCAACACTGAAGCTTTCTTT. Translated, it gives CASSGTGANTEAFF.

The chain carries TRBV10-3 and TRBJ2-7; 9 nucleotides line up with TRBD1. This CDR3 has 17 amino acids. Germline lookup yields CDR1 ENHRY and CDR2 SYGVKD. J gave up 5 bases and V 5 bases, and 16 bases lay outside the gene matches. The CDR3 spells CAISRSPGQGGSDEQYV. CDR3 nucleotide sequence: TGTGCCATCAGTCGGTCTCCGGGACAGGGAGGGTCGGACGAGCAGTACGTC.

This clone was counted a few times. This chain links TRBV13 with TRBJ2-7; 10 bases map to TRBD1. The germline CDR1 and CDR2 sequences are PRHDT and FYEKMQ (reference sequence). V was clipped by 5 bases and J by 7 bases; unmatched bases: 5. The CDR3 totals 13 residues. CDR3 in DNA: TGTGCCAGCAGCGCGAGACAGGGGGCTGAGCAGTACGTC. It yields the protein CASSARQGAEQYV.

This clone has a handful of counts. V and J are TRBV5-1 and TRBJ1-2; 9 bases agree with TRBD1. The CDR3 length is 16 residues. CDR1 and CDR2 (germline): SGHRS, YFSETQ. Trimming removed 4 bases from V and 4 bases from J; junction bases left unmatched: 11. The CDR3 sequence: CASSPDNRGLIYGYTF. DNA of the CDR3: TGCGCCAGCAGCCCAGATAACAGGGGGCTGATCTATGGCTACACCTTC.

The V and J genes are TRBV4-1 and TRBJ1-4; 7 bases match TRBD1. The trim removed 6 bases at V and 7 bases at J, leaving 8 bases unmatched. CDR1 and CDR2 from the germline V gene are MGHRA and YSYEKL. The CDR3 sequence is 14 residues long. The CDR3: CASSYRGGSEKLFF. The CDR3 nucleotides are TGCGCCAGCAGTTACAGGGGAGGGAGTGAAAAACTGTTTTTT.

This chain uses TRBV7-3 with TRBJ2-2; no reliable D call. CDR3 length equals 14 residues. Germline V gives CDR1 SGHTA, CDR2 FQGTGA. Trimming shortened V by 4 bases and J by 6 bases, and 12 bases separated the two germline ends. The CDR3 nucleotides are TGTGCCAGCAGCTCCCACACTCGGTCCGGGGAGCTGTTTTTT. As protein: CASSSHTRSGELFF.

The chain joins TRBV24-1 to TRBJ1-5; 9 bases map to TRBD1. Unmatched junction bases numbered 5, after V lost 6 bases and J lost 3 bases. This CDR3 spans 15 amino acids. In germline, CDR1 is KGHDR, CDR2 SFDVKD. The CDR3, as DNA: TGTGCCACCAGTACCGGGACAGGGTTCAATCAGCCCCAGCATTTT. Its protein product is CATSTGTGFNQPQHF.

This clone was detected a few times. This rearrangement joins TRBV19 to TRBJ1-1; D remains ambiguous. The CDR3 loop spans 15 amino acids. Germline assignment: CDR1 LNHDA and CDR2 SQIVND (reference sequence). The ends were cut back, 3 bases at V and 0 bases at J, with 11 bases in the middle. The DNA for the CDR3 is TGTGCCAGTAGTATCGTGGGCCTAATGAACACTGAAGCTTTCTTT. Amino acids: CASSIVGLMNTEAFF.

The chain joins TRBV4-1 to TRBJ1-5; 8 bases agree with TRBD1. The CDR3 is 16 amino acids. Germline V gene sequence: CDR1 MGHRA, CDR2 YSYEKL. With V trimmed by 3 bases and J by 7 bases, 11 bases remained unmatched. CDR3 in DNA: TGCGCCAGCAGCCAGGAGGGCGGACAGGGTAAGCAGCCCCAGCATTTT. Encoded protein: CASSQEGGQGKQPQHF.

CDR3 sequence reads: CASSQTGRGTGELFF. CDR3 nucleotide sequence: TGTGCCAGCAGCCAAACAGGGCGGGGCACCGGGGAGCTGTTTTTT. The chain is built from TRBV7-2 and TRBJ2-2, with D possibly being TRBD1 or TRBD2 (6 bases each). The CDR3 has 15 residues. Germline lookup yields CDR1 SGHTA and CDR2 FQGNSA. The V gene lost 5 bases and the J gene lost 4 bases, with 14 bases spanning the gap.

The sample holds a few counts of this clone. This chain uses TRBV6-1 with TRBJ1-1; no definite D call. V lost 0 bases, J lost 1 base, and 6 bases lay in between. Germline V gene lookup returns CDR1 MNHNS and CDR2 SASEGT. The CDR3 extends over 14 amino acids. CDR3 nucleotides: TGTGCCAGCAGTGAAGCGCGGCAGAACACTGAAGCTTTCTTT. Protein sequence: CASSEARQNTEAFF.

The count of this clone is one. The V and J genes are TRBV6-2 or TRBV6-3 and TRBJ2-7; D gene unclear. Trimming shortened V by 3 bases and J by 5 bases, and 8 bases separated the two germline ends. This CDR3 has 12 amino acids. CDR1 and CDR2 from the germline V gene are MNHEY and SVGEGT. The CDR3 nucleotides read TGTGCCAGCAGTTATACGGAGAACGAGCAGTACGTC. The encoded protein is CASSYTENEQYV.

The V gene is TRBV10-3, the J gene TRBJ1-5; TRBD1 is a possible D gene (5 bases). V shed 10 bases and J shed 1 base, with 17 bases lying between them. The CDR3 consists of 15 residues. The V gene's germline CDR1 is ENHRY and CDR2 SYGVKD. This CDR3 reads CATSIGGASNQPQHF. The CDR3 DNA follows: TGTGCCACTAGTATCGGCGGGGCAAGCAATCAGCCCCAGCATTTT.

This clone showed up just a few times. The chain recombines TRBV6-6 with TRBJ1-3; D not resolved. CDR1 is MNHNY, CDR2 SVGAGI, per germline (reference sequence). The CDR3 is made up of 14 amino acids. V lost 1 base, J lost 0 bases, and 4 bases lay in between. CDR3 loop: CASSYLVSGNTIYF. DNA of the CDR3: TGTGCCAGCAGTTACTTGGTCTCTGGAAACACCATATATTTT.

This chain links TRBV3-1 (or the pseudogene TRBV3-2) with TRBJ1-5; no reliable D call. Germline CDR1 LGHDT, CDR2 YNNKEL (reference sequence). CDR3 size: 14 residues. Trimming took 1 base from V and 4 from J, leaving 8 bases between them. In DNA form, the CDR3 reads TGTGCCAGCAGCCAAGCGTGGGAGAATCAGCCCCAGCATTTT. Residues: CASSQAWENQPQHF.

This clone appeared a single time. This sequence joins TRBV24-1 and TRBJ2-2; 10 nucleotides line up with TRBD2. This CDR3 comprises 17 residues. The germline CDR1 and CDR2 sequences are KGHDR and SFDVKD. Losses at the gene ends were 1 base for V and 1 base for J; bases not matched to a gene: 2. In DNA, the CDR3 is TGTGCCACCAGTGATTTTGGGACTAGCGAGAACACCGGGGAGCTGTTTTTT. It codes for CATSDFGTSENTGELFF.

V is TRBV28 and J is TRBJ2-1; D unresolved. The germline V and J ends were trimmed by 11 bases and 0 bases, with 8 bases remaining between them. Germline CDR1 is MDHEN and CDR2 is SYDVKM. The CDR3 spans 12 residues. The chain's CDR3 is CAGRNSYNEQFF. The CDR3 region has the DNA TGTGCCGGAAGAAACTCCTACAATGAGCAGTTCTTC.